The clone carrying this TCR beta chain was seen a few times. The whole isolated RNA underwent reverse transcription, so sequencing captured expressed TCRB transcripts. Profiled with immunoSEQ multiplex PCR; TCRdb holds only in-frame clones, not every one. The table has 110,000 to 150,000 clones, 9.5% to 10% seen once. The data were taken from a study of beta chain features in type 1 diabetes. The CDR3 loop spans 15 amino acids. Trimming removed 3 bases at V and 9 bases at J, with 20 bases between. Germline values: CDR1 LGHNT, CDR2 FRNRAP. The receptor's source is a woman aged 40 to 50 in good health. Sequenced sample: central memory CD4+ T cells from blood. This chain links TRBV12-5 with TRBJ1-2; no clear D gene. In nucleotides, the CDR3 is TGTGCTAGTGGTTTCGGGAACAAACCTAGCCTTAGCTACACCTTC. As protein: CASGFGNKPSLSYTF.